This T cell receptor (beta chain) came from a study of T cell repertoires in cytomegalovirus infection. Details on this clonotype: The antigen is undetermined. A read error may account for a junction end that differs from germline.

TCRdb analysed the reads with MiXCR anew, one entry per CDR3 protein. The table includes 110,000 to 150,000 distinct CDR3 sequences, about 31% detected once. Germline-derived CDR1 and CDR2 are MGHRA and YSYEKL. This CDR3 contains 16 residues. The receptor was derived from a human donor in good health (CMV status not recorded). Some clones in this sample may be carry-over from other donors' samples. The chain employs TRBV4-1 and TRBJ2-3; D gene uncertain. The sample consisted of CD8+ T cells from cultured PBMCs, taken from culture after CMV antigen stimulation. The CDR3 DNA sequence: TGTGCCAGCAGCCAATCGATAGATTCTTTAACAGATACGCAGTATTTT. Amino acids: CASSQSIDSLTDTQYF.